This TCR beta chain was profiled in a study of T cell repertoires in cytomegalovirus infection. Study-level background: Evidence of both CMV infection and a matching HLA type came from public TCR beta signatures.

TCRdb itself ran the reads through MiXCR, one entry per CDR3 protein. The sample carries 700,000 to 950,000 distinct CDR3 sequences, about 31% recorded once. Germline-derived CDR1 and CDR2 are SNHLY and FYNNEI. With 6 bases removed from V and 10 bases from J, the gap between germline ends came to 19 bases. This CDR3 has 15 amino acids. For this clonotype: Its antigen is as yet unknown.

The source is a human donor in good health (CMV status not recorded). Some clones in this sample may be carry-over from other donors' samples. The chain is built from TRBV2 and TRBJ1-6; D unclear. The sequenced sample was cultured CD8+ T cells from PBMCs, obtained from culture after CMV antigen stimulation. The CDR3 here is CASSPRRVVLSPLHF. The CDR3, as DNA: TGTGCCAGCAGCCCTCGCCGGGTTGTGTTGTCACCCCTCCACTTT.